The entry below describes one TCR beta chain. One base away lies a much larger clone, so this may be a sequencing read error. The data belong to a study of blood T cells in healthy people across ages. Per sample, extraction of total RNA gave at least 5 micrograms in every case. A second PCR, run for roughly 7 to 11 cycles, used a sample-barcoded 5' primer plus a J-beta primer mix. TCRdb redid the calling of the 5' RACE reads with MiXCR, one entry per CDR3 protein. The sample has around 1.7 million distinct CDR3 sequences; 28% are singletons. From germline, CDR1 is SGHTA and CDR2 FQGNSA. The CDR3 is made up of 13 amino acids. The V end was cut by 3 bases, the J end by 2 bases, with 7 bases between.

The chain couples TRBV7-2 to TRBJ2-5; no reliable D call. This sequence originates from a woman younger than 45 in good health. The sample comprised blood. The CDR3 reads CASSFAEQETQYF. DNA of the CDR3: TGTGCCAGCAGCTTCGCAGAACAAGAGACCCAGTACTTC. Full variable domain (missing parts from reference TRBV7-2 and TRBJ2-5): GAGVSQSPSNKVTEKGKDVELRCDPISGHTALYWYRQSLGQGLEFLIYFQGNSAPDKSGLPSDRFSAERTGGSVSTLTIQRTQQEDSAVYLCASSFAEQETQYFGPGTRLLVL.